The entry that follows covers one T cell receptor beta chain sequence. Because it lacks the conserved phenylalanine or tryptophan at the end, this CDR3 is likely a read error. This specimen comes from a study of tumor-infiltrating lymphocytes in primary liver carcinoma. Overall study: The study reported T1-T3 N0M0 tumors spanning 4.2 to 10 cm.

Starting material of 450 to 550 ng total RNA yielded TCR beta cDNA via a constant-region primer. Investigators got TCR beta libraries out of three nested multiplex PCR rounds, done with slightly modified ARM-PCR. The first two PCR rounds used TRBV1-TRBV30 forward primers with a C-beta reverse primer, nine to eleven cycles each. TCRdb redid the calling of the multiplex PCR reads with MiXCR, one entry per CDR3 protein. Of around 60,000 distinct CDR3 sequences in the sample, about 71% are singletons; the top ten hold about 40%. The CDR3 sequence is 15 residues long. Germline lookup yields CDR1 SGHAT and CDR2 FQNNGV. The tissue used was unsorted bulk material of about 20-33 mg. RNA and DNA were co-extracted from it with the AllPrep DNA/RNA mini kit.

The sequenced sample was liver tumor tissue from sampling region 4. Specified subset: tumor region T4, right-lateral pole. This clonotype originated in a man aged 35 to 55 with primary liver carcinoma and hepatitis B virus infection. The chain joins TRBV11-2 to TRBJ2-7, with 9 bases identical to TRBD1. CDR3 sequence reads: CACSQGTGRTYEQYN. CDR3 sequence (DNA): TGTGCCTGCAGCCAAGGGACAGGGAGAACCTACGAGCAGTACAAC.